This T cell receptor (beta chain) was recorded in a study of lymphopenia after photon versus proton radiotherapy. Looked up from germline, CDR1 is SNHLY and CDR2 is FYNNEI. The CDR3 runs 13 residues. With 6 bases removed from V and 12 bases from J, the gap between germline ends came to 20 bases. Some clones are missing from TCRdb's copy, which holds only in-frame ones; the method was immunoSEQ multiplex PCR. Of under 65,000 clones listed, about 88% are singletons. This chain connects TRBV2 to TRBJ1-2, with TRBD1 as a possible D gene (5 bases). The receptor comes from a man aged 55 to 69 with pancreatic cancer. The specimen was peripheral blood, collected from a patient treated with proton-based radiotherapy. CDR3 coding DNA: TGTGCCAGCAGCGACCAGGGTTACTTCGCGGACACCTTC. Translated, it gives CASSDQGYFADTF.